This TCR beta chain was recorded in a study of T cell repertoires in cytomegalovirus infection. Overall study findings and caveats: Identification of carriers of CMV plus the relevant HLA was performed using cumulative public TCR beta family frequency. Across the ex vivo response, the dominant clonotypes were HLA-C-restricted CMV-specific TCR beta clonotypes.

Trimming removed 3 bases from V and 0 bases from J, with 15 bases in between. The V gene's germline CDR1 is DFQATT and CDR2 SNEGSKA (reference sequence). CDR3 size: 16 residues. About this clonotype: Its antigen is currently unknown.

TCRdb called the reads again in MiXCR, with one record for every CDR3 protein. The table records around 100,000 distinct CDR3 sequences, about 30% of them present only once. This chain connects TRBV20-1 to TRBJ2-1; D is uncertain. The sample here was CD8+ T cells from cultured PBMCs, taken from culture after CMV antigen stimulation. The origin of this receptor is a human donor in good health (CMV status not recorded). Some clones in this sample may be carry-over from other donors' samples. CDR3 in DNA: TGCAGTGCTAGCCCCCTGGGTGAACTCTCCTACAATGAGCAGTTCTTC. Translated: CSASPLGELSYNEQFF.